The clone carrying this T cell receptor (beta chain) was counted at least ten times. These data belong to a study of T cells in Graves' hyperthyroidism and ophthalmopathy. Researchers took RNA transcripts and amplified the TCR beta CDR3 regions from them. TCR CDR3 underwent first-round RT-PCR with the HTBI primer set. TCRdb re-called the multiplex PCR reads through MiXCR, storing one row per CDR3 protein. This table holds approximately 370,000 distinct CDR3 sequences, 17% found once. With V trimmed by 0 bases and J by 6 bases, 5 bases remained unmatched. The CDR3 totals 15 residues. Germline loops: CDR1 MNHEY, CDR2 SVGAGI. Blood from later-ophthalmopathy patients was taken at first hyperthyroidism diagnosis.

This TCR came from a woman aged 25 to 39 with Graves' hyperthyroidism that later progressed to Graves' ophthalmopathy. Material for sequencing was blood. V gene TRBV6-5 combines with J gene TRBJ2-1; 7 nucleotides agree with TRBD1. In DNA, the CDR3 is TGTGCCAGCAGTTACTCGATCCACAGGGGCAATGAGCAGTTCTTC. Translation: CASSYSIHRGNEQFF.